These T cell receptor beta chains were read from a single sample in a study of blood T cell repertoires in COVID-19. Profiled with immunoSEQ multiplex PCR; TCRdb holds only in-frame clones, not every one. The profile covers around 60,000 clones, with 60% to 85% appearing a single time and about 20% taken by the ten largest. The sample was peripheral blood. The receptors stem from a man younger than 45 with COVID-19, enrolled during active disease. Each CDR3 is given with its conserved first and last residue. A D gene is named only where the DNA matches it firmly. Clone size is shown for a subset of rows, as once, few, many or a class of expanded clone.

j_call v_call clone_size d_call cdr3_aa cdr3_nt
TRBJ2-2 TRBV5-4 once TRBD2 CASSIGLAGGPGDTGELFF TGTGCCAGCAGCATCGGACTAGCGGGGGGGCCGGGGGACACCGGGGAGCTGTTTTTT
TRBJ2-1 TRBV5-1 NA NA CASSLSRDSKSSYNEQFF TGCGCCAGCAGCTTGAGTCGGGACTCCAAAAGCTCCTACAATGAGCAGTTCTTC
TRBJ1-6 TRBV4-1 NA NA CASSQASSVSPLHF TGCGCCAGCAGCCAAGCTAGTAGCGTTTCACCCCTCCACTTT
TRBJ2-1 TRBV19 NA NA CASSIRDTSYNEQFF TGTGCCAGTAGTATCCGGGACACCTCCTACAATGAGCAGTTCTTC
TRBJ2-2 TRBV27 NA TRBD1 CASTGGAGTGELFF TGTGCCAGCACAGGGGGCGCAGGGACCGGGGAGCTGTTTTTT
TRBJ2-2 TRBV28 NA TRBD2 CASYSGRRTGELFF TGTGCCAGCTATAGCGGGAGGCGAACCGGGGAGCTGTTTTTT
TRBJ2-7 TRBV11-2 NA TRBD1 CASSGTGYNEQYF TGTGCCAGCAGCGGGACAGGGTACAACGAGCAGTACTTC
TRBJ2-3 TRBV6-5 NA TRBD2 CASSYLAGSSTDTQYF TGTGCCAGCAGTTACCTAGCGGGAAGTAGCACAGATACGCAGTATTTT
TRBJ2-1 TRBV5-6 NA NA CASSLGAAPHEQFF TGTGCCAGCAGCTTGGGGGCAGCTCCTCATGAGCAGTTCTTC
TRBJ2-3 TRBV28 once NA CASSSGSRQSDTQYF TGTGCCAGCAGTTCCGGGTCCAGACAGTCCGATACGCAGTATTTT
TRBJ2-1 TRBV7-3 NA TRBD2 CASRRRPATSGGASQDEQFF TGTGCCAGCAGGCGGCGGCCAGCGACTAGCGGGGGGGCCTCTCAGGATGAGCAGTTCTTC
TRBJ2-1 TRBV10-3 NA TRBD2 CAISARVRREDNYEQFF TGTGCCATCAGTGCAAGGGTCAGGCGGGAGGATAACTATGAGCAGTTCTTC
TRBJ2-7 TRBV9 NA NA CASSSTLLSYEQYF TGTGCCAGCAGCTCTACCCTTCTCTCCTACGAGCAGTACTTC
TRBJ2-5 TRBV5-4 NA NA CASSLNWGGETQYF TGTGCCAGCAGCTTGAATTGGGGAGGAGAGACCCAGTACTTC
TRBJ2-3 TRBV12-5 NA NA CASGLLLDTGTPFTSTDTQYF TGTGCTAGTGGTCTCCTCTTAGATACCGGGACACCATTTACTAGCACAGATACGCAGTATTTT
TRBJ2-7 TRBV6-1 few TRBD2 CASSADRLAGGLSYEQYF TGTGCCAGCAGTGCCGATCGACTAGCGGGAGGCCTATCCTACGAGCAGTACTTC
TRBJ1-1 TRBV12-3/TRBV12-4 NA NA CASTLRQNTEAFF TGTGCCAGCACCCTGCGGCAGAACACTGAAGCTTTCTTT
TRBJ1-1 TRBV14 NA TRBD1 CASSRSTGVWTEAFF TGTGCCAGCAGCCGATCAACAGGGGTCTGGACTGAAGCTTTCTTT
TRBJ1-1 TRBV6-5 NA NA CASERMGGAAFF TGTGCCAGCGAACGTATGGGTGGGGCGGCTTTCTTT
TRBJ1-4 TRBV30 NA NA CAHEKGIKEKLFF TGTGCCCATGAGAAGGGGATAAAGGAAAAACTGTTTTTT
TRBJ2-7 TRBV11-2 NA TRBD2 CASSSLAETTYEQYF TGTGCCAGCAGCTCCCTAGCGGAAACAACCTACGAGCAGTACTTC
TRBJ1-5 TRBV4-2 NA TRBD1 CASSQEIGQGHQPQHF TGTGCCAGCAGCCAAGAAATAGGACAGGGCCATCAGCCCCAGCATTTT